The next 10 T cell receptor beta chains were all read from a single sample in a study of OX40 agonist ivuxolimab in advanced cancers. Receptors were amplified or captured by the immunoSEQ multiplex PCR assay. TCRdb carries this immuneACCESS record with in-frame sequences only. Its versions omit some clonotypes, under half of them owing to an unresolved V gene in the studies checked, with the rest unexplained. The table for this sample lists 70,000 to 75,000 clones; around 86% of them were counted only once. The ten most abundant clones make up around 1% of the sample. Material: CD4+ or CD8+ T cells sorted from blood, obtained in a trial of the OX40 agonist ivuxolimab. All receptors come from an adult with an advanced solid tumor such as melanoma, head and neck, liver or kidney cancer.

The CDR3 here is CASSLSTGTSTPGEFF. The CDR3 nucleotides are TGTGCCAGCAGCTTGTCGACCGGGACTAGCACCCCGGGGGAGTTCTTC. The chain joins TRBV11-1 to TRBJ2-1; 9 bases match TRBD2. The germline gives CDR1 SGHAT, CDR2 FQDESV (reference sequence). There are 16 residues in the CDR3. V trimming: 3 bases; J trimming: 14 bases; junction bases outside the gene matches: 17.

The V call is TRBV5-4, the J call TRBJ1-1; 7 bases map to TRBD1. The V gene's germline CDR1 is SGHNT and CDR2 YYREEE (reference sequence). This CDR3 is 14 amino acids long. V lost 4 bases, J lost 4 bases, and 7 bases stayed unmatched. The CDR3 loop is CASSTDRASTEAFF. The CDR3 nucleotides are TGTGCCAGCAGCACCGACAGGGCCAGCACTGAAGCTTTCTTT.

This chain uses TRBV4-1 with TRBJ1-2; a possible D gene is TRBD1 (5 bases). Germline CDR1 MGHRA, CDR2 YSYEKL. Trimming removed 7 bases at V and 0 bases at J, with 21 bases between. This CDR3 contains 17 residues. CDR3 bases: TGCGCCAGCACTACGGGGCCGGGGCAGGGTTCTAACTATGGCTACACCTTC. Its protein is CASTTGPGQGSNYGYTF.

The gene calls are TRBV19 and TRBJ2-6; D not certain. Germline V CDR1 and CDR2: LNHDA, SQIVND (reference sequence). The CDR3 has 14 amino acids. Trimming left V 3 bases short and J 5 bases short, with 8 bases between. As DNA, the CDR3 is TGTGCCAGTAGTATTGACGACTGGGCCAACGTCCTGACTTTC. This encodes CASSIDDWANVLTF.

The genes are TRBV7-2 and TRBJ2-5; D gene ambiguous. Germline CDR1 reads SGHTA; CDR2 reads FQGNSA. This CDR3 region has 15 residues. Trimming cost V 1 base and J 7 bases, with 16 bases left between them. CDR3 DNA: TGTGCCAGCAGCTTAGAGGGCCAGAAATTCGGGACCCAGTACTTC. Amino acid sequence: CASSLEGQKFGTQYF.

V and J are TRBV6-5 and TRBJ2-1; 8 bases match TRBD2. This CDR3 spans 15 amino acids. J gave up 0 bases and V 6 bases, and 4 bases lay outside the gene matches. Germline V gene lookup returns CDR1 MNHEY and CDR2 SVGAGI. As DNA, the CDR3 is TGTGCCAGCAGCAGTAGCGGGAACTCCTACAATGAGCAGTTCTTC. This sequence encodes CASSSSGNSYNEQFF.

This chain uses TRBV5-4 with TRBJ2-2; 10 positions agree with TRBD2. Germline V CDR1 and CDR2: SGHNT, YYREEE (reference sequence). J lost 5 bases, V lost 4 bases, and 11 bases had no gene match. This CDR3 spans 17 amino acids. The CDR3: CASSIYQAGGRTGELFF. CDR3 DNA: TGTGCCAGCAGCATATATCAAGCGGGAGGGAGGACCGGGGAGCTGTTTTTT.

The chain uses TRBV29-1 and TRBJ2-5; D unresolved. Germline-derived CDR1 and CDR2 are SQVTM and ANQGSEA. The length of the CDR3 is 10 residues. The V gene lost 6 bases and the J gene lost 5 bases, with 7 bases spanning the gap. The chain's CDR3 is CSVQYETQYF. The DNA for the CDR3 is TGCAGCGTGCAATATGAGACCCAGTACTTC.

The chain uses TRBV5-4 and TRBJ2-4; 7 bases align to TRBD1. V lost 2 bases, J lost 0 bases, and 8 bases stayed unmatched. The CDR3 is made up of 17 amino acids. The germline CDR1 and CDR2 sequences are SGHNT and YYREEE (reference sequence). CDR3 in DNA: TGTGCCAGCAGCTTTTTACGGGACAGCCTAGCCAAAAACATTCAGTACTTC. It codes for CASSFLRDSLAKNIQYF. Based on the CDR3 plus reference TRBV5-4 and TRBJ2-4, the full variable domain is ETGVTQSPTHLIKTRGQQVTLRCSSQSGHNTVSWYQQALGQGPQFIFQYYREEENGRGNFPPRFSGLQFPNYSSELNVNALELDDSALYLCASSFLRDSLAKNIQYFGAGTRLSVL.

The rearrangement uses TRBV5-1 and TRBJ2-3, with 12 bases identical to TRBD2. Per the germline V gene, CDR1 is SGHRS and CDR2 is YFSETQ. Trimming took 4 bases from V and 4 from J; bases not matched to a gene: 4. This CDR3 contains 15 residues. This CDR3 reads CASSETSGRADTQYF. The DNA for the CDR3 is TGCGCCAGCAGCGAGACTAGCGGGAGAGCAGATACGCAGTATTTT.